This T cell receptor (beta chain) was recorded in a study of T cell responses to AZD1222 COVID-19 vaccine. Concerning this clone itself: Its specificity is not known.

Whole-study findings and limits: No day 14 peak samples; only post-peak repertoires were characterized.

Second-dose recipients at about 4 or about 12 weeks were treated as one pooled group. Sequencing was performed with immunoSEQ multiplex PCR; in TCRdb, only in-frame clones are kept and a portion is missing. The profile shows about 180,000 clones, 94% of them singletons. The germline gives CDR1 SEHNR, CDR2 FQNEAQ (reference sequence). Trimming removed 3 bases from V and 3 bases from J; junction bases left unmatched: 8. The CDR3 is 17 amino acids. The TCR originated in an adult who received the AZD1222 COVID-19 vaccine. The gene calls are TRBV7-9 and TRBJ2-5; 12 bases line up with TRBD2. Sequenced here: peripheral blood, sampled 28 days after the second AZD1222 dose. The CDR3 nucleotides are TGTGCCAGCAGCTTCGATCTAGCGGGAGGGCCGGAAGAGACCCAGTACTTC. Encoded protein: CASSFDLAGGPEETQYF.